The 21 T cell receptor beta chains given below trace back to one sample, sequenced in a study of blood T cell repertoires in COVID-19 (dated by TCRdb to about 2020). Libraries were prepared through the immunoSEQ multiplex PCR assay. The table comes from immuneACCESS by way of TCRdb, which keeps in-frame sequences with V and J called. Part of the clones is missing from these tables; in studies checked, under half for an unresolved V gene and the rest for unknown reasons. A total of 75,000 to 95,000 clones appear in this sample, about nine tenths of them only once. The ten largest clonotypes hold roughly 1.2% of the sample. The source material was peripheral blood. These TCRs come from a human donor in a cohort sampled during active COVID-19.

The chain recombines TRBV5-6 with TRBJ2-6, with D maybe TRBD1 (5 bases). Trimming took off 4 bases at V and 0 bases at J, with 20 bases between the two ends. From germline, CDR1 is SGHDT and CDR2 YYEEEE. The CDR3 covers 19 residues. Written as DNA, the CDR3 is TGTGCCAGCAGCCCGCAAGGTCAGGGTCTTTTCTCTGGGGCCAACGTCCTGACTTTC. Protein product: CASSPQGQGLFSGANVLTF.

The CDR3 protein is CASSLGLAGGETDTQYF. CDR3 sequence (DNA): TGCGCCAGCAGCCTCGGACTAGCGGGAGGGGAGACAGATACGCAGTATTTT. V is TRBV5-1 and J is TRBJ2-3; TRBD2 aligns across 15 bases. Germline V lookup: CDR1 SGHRS, CDR2 YFSETQ. The trim removed 4 bases at V and 3 bases at J, leaving 6 bases unmatched. This CDR3 has 17 amino acids.

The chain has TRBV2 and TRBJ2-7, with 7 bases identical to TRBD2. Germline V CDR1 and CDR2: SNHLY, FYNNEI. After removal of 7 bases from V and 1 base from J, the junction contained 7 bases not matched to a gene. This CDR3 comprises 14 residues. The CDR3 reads CASTLAGVSYEQYF. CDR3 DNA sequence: TGTGCCAGCACATTAGCGGGCGTATCCTACGAGCAGTACTTC.

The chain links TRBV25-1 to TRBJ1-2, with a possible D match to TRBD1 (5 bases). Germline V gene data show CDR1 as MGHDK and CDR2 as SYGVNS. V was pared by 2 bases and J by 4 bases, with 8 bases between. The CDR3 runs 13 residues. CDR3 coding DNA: TGTGCCAGCAGTGAACCGGGACTCTATGGCTACACCTTC. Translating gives CASSEPGLYGYTF.

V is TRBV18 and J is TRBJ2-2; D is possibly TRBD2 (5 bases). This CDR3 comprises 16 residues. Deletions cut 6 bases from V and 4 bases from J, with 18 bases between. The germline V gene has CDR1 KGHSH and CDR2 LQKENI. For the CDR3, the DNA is TGTGCCAGCTCGCCCTCAACGGGGTTCGGCACCGGGGAGCTGTTTTTT. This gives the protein CASSPSTGFGTGELFF. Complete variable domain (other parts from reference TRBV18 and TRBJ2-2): NAGVMQNPRHLVRRRGQEARLRCSPMKGHSHVYWYRQLPEEGLKFMVYLQKENIIDESGMPKERFSAEFPKEGPSILRIQQVVRGDSAAYFCASSPSTGFGTGELFFGEGSRLTVL.

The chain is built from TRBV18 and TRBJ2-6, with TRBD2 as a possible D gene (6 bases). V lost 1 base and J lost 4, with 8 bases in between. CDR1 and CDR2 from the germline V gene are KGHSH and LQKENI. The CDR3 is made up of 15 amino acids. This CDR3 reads CASSPQGRGANVLTF. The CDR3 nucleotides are TGTGCCAGCTCACCACAGGGGAGGGGGGCCAACGTCCTGACTTTC.

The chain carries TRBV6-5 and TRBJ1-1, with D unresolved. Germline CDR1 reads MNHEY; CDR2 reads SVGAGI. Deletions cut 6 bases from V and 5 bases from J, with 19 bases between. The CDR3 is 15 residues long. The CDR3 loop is CASSLLRSGETEAFF. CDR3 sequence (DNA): TGTGCCAGCAGCCTATTAAGGAGCGGGGAAACTGAAGCTTTCTTT.

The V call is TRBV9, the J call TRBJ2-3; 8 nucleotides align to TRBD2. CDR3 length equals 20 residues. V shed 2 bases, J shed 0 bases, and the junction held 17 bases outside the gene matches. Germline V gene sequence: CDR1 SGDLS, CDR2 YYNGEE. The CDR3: CASSVGPKGGRPPSTDTQYF. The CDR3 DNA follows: TGTGCCAGCAGCGTGGGGCCAAAGGGCGGGAGGCCTCCTAGCACAGATACGCAGTATTTT.

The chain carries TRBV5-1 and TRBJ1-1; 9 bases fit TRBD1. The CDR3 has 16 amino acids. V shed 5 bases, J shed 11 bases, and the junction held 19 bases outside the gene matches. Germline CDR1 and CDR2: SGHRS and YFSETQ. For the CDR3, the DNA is TGCGCCAGCAGTCAAGGAGGGACAGGGAGGAATTGGGGGGCTTTCTTT. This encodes CASSQGGTGRNWGAFF.

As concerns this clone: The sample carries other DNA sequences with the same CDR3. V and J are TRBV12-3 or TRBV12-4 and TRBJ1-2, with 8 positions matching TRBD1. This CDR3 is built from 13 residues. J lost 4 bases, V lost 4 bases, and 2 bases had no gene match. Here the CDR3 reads CASSSGQGYGYTF. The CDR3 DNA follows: TGTGCCAGCAGTTCCGGACAGGGCTATGGCTACACCTTC.

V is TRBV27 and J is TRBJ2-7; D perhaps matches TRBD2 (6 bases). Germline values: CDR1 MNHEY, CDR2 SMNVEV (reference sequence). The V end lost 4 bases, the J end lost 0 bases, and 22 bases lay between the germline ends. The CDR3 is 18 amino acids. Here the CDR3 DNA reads TGTGCCAGCAGTTCTTCTCTTGGCGGGACGGGGAGCTCCTACGAGCAGTACTTC. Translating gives CASSSSLGGTGSSYEQYF.

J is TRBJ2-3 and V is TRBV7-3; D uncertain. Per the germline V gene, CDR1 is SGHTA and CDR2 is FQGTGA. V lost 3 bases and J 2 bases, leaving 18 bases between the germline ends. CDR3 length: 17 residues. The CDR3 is CASSFEGLRQPTDTQYF. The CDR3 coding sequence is TGTGCCAGCAGCTTCGAAGGATTGCGGCAGCCCACAGATACGCAGTATTTT.

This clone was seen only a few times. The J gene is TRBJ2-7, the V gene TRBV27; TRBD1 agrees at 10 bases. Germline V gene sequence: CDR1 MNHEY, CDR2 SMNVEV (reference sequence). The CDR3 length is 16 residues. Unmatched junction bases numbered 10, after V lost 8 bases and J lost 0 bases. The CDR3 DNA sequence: TGTGCCAGCGTGAGGACAGGGGGTACGGGCTCCTACGAGCAGTACTTC. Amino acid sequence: CASVRTGGTGSYEQYF.

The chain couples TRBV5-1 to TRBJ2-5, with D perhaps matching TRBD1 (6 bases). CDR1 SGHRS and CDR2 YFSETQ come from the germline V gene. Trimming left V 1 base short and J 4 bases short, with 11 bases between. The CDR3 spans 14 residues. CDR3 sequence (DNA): TGCGCCAGCAGCTTGTCCCGGGACATAGAGACCCAGTACTTC. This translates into CASSLSRDIETQYF.

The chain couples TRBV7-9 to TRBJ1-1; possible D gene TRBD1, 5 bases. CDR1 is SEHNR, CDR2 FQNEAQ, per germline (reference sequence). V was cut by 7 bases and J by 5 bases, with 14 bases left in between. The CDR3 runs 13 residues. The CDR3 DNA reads TGTGCCAGCATGAGACAGACGAGGACTGAAGCTTTCTTT. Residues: CASMRQTRTEAFF.

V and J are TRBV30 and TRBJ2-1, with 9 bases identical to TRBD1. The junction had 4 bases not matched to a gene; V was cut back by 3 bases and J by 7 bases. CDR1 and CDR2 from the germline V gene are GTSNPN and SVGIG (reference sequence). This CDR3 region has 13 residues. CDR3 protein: CAWRDRGWNEQFF. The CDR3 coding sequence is TGTGCCTGGAGGGACAGGGGATGGAATGAGCAGTTCTTC.

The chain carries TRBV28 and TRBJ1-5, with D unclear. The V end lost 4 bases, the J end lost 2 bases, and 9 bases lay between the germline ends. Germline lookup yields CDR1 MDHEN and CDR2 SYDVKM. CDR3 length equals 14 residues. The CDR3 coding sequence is TGTGCCAGCAGTTCTAGGATAGGCAATCAGCCCCAGCATTTT. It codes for CASSSRIGNQPQHF.

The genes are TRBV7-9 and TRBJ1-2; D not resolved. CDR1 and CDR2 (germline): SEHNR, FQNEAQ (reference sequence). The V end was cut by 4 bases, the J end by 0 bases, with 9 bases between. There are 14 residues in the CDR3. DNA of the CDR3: TGTGCCAGCAGCTCAGACACGACTAACTATGGCTACACCTTC. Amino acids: CASSSDTTNYGYTF.

CDR3 protein: CASSQRGAGEGETQYF. The DNA for the CDR3 is TGTGCCAGCAGCCAACGGGGAGCGGGAGAAGGGGAGACCCAGTACTTC. This sequence joins TRBV3-1 (or the pseudogene TRBV3-2) and TRBJ2-5; 8 bases align to TRBD2. Per germline, CDR1 LGHDT and CDR2 YNNKEL (reference sequence). The CDR3 extends over 16 amino acids. Germline trimming cut 2 bases from V and 5 bases from J; bases unmatched to any gene: 10.

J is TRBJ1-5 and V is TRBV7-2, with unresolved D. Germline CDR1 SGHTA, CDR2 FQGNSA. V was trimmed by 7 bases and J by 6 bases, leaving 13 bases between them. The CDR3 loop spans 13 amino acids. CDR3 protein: CASTPGMGQPQHF. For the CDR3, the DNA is TGTGCCAGCACCCCGGGAATGGGTCAGCCCCAGCATTTT.

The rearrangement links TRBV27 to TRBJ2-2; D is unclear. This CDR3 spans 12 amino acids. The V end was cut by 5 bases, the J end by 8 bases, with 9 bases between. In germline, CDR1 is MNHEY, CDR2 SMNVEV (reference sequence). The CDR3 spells CASSPVTGELFF. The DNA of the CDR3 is TGTGCCAGCAGTCCCGTCACAGGGGAGCTGTTTTTT.